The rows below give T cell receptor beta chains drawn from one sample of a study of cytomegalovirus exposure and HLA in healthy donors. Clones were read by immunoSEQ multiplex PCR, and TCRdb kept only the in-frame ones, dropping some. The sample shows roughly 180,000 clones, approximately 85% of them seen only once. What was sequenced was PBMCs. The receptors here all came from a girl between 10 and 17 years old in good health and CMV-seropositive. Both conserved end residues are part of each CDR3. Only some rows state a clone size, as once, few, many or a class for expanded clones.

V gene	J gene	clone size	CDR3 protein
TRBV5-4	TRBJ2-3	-	CASSSGLAGTDTQYF
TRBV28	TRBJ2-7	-	CASSPPLATTAYEQYF
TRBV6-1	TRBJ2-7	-	CASSSDRYEQYF
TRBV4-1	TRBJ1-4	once	CASSQDSGQGFLTNEKLFF
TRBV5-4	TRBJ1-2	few	CASSGGTGDGYTF
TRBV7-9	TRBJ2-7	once	CASSTGTETYEQYF
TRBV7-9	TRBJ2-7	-	CASSPRTAYEQYF
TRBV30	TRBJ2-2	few	CAWSQNLNTGELFF
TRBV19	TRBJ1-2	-	CASSTGEYRGNYGYTF
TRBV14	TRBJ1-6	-	CASSQVTGGNSPLHF
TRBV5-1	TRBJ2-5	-	CASSWVAGEKETQYF
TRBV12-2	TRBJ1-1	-	CASRLGMGGAFF
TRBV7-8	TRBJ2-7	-	CASGFKGGWGYNEQYF
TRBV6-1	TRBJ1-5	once	CASSRGWPQHF
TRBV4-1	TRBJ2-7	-	CASSQPTDRGRTEQYF
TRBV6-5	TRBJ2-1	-	CASSVLAGAGEQFF
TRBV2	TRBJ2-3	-	CASRRVGTPADF
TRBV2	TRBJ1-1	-	CASRLRSTTEAFF
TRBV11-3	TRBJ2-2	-	CASSRPGGDTGELFF
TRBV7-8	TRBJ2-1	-	CASSGVAGSNEQFF
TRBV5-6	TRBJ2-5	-	CASSFGQLQETQYF
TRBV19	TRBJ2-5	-	CASRGRGQETQYF
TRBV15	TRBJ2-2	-	CATSRGDTNTGELFF
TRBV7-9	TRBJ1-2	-	CASSLEQPNYGYTF
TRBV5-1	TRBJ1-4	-	CASSFAGTGTTNEKLFF
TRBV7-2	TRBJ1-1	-	CASSSPRGRTEAFF
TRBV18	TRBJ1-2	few	CASSPTESYGYTF
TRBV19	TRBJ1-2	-	CASSIDRGFRNYGYTF
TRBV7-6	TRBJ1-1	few	CASAETPNTEAFF
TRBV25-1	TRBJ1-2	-	CASIPNYGYTF
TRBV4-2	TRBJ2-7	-	CASSQSIGGVSYEQYF
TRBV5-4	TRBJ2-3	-	CASSLSGSSGLTDTQYF
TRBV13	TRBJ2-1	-	CASSPQRVLNNEQFF
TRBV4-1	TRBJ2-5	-	CASSQGLAGVFLETQYF
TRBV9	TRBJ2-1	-	CASSPNNNRGNEQFF
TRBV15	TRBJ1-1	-	CAVRALNTEAFF
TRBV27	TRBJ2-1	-	CASSKSGGPYNEQFF
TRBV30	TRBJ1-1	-	CAWSFLGRAIEAFF
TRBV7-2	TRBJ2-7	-	CASSLVVGAYEQYF
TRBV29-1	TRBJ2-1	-	CSARDRELGGNEQFF
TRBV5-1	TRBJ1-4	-	CAIEYATNEKLFF
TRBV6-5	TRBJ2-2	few	CASNRGAGFSGELFF
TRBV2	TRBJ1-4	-	CASIGGGEKLFF
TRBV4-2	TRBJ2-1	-	CASSQSGLAGGDEQFF
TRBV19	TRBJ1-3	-	CASSIGGGSGNTIYF
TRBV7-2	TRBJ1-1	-	CASSSLGRATEAFF
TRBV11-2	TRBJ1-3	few	CASSQTGGTGNTIYF
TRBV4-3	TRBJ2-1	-	CASSQNLRTGSSYNEQFF
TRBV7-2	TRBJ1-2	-	CASSTGTVNYGYTF
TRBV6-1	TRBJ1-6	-	CASSEDTQDSPPLHF
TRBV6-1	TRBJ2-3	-	CASSEVSYSGGVDTQYF
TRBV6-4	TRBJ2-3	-	CASSEHPGQGSDTQYF
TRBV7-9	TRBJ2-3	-	CASSLSGGARDTQYF
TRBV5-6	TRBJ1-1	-	CASKKRDRVPAFF